Following are 24 T cell receptor beta chains from one sample sequenced in a study of beta chain features in type 1 diabetes. Study-wide findings and caveats: Type 1 diabetes patients showed a moderate but significant shortening of TCRB CDR3s in all four CD4+ subsets.

The antigens these receptors bind are not known. What was sequenced were expressed TCRB transcripts, since all of the isolated RNA had been reverse transcribed. Assay used: immunoSEQ multiplex PCR; TCRdb lists only in-frame clones, some missing. The data contain 280,000 or so clones, over 12% of them singletons. The sample was naive CD4+ T cells from blood. All receptors come from a man younger than 35 with type 1 diabetes.

The chain has TRBV30 and TRBJ2-7, with D hard to call. Germline CDR1 is GTSNPN and CDR2 is SVGIG (reference sequence). CDR3 length equals 14 residues. The V and J ends lost 2 bases and 7 bases respectively, with 18 bases between them. For the CDR3, the DNA is TGTGCCTGGAGTCGGAGCGAGACCTTCCAGGAGCAGTACTTC. Its translation: CAWSRSETFQEQYF.

This chain connects TRBV18 to TRBJ2-7; D ambiguous. The CDR3 loop spans 15 amino acids. Trimming stripped 5 bases from V and 5 bases from J, with 19 bases between. The germline gives CDR1 KGHSH, CDR2 LQKENI. In nucleotides, the CDR3 is TGTGCCAGCTCAGTCCAAGGAGTAGTGAGAAACGAGCAGTACTTC. It specifies CASSVQGVVRNEQYF.

This rearrangement joins TRBV5-8 to TRBJ2-2; no firm D call. Per germline, CDR1 SGHTS and CDR2 YDEGEE. The CDR3 has 12 residues. The V and J ends lost 4 bases and 9 bases respectively, with 10 bases between them. CDR3 sequence reads: CASSPGFRELFF. CDR3 DNA: TGTGCCAGCAGCCCAGGTTTTCGGGAGCTGTTTTTT.

This clone was counted a few times. The gene calls are TRBV15 and TRBJ1-5; 9 bases map to TRBD1. The V gene's germline CDR1 is LNHNV and CDR2 YYDKDF (reference sequence). The CDR3 extends over 14 amino acids. The V segment lost 1 base and the J segment 7 bases; nucleotides outside the gene matches: 2. CDR3 amino acids: CATSRGTGAQPQHF. The CDR3 DNA sequence: TGTGCCACCAGCAGAGGGACAGGGGCGCAGCCCCAGCATTTT.

This clone was detected a few times. CDR3 sequence: CASSRSDRARNTEAFF. As DNA, the CDR3 is TGCGCCAGCAGCAGGTCGGACAGGGCTCGGAACACTGAAGCTTTCTTT. This chain links TRBV5-1 with TRBJ1-1, with 8 nucleotides matching TRBD1. Per the germline V gene, CDR1 is SGHRS and CDR2 is YFSETQ. CDR3 length: 16 amino acids. J lost 1 base, V lost 4 bases, and 9 bases had no gene match.

The chain has TRBV28 and TRBJ2-3; 10 positions agree with TRBD2. Looked up from germline, CDR1 is MDHEN and CDR2 is SYDVKM. J lost 5 bases, V lost 1 base, and 6 bases had no gene match. The CDR3 runs to 16 residues. The CDR3 sequence is CASSLYQRGGRDTQYF. The DNA for the CDR3 is TGTGCCAGCAGTTTATACCAGCGGGGGGGCCGAGATACGCAGTATTTT.

This clone has a handful of counts. The genes are TRBV28 and TRBJ2-1, with TRBD1 identical over 9 bases. From germline, CDR1 is MDHEN and CDR2 SYDVKM. This CDR3 is built from 15 residues. The trim removed 2 bases at V and 7 bases at J, leaving 6 bases unmatched. The CDR3 DNA is TGTGCCAGCAGTTTACCCGGGACAGGGCTGAATGAGCAGTTCTTC. This encodes CASSLPGTGLNEQFF. The entire variable domain, with the rest obtained from reference TRBV28 and TRBJ2-1, is as follows: DVKVTQSSRYLVKRTGEKVFLECVQDMDHENMFWYRQDPGLGLRLIYFSYDVKMKEKGDIPEGYSVSREKKERFSLILESASTNQTSMYLCASSLPGTGLNEQFFGPGTRLTVL.

There are a few counts of this clone. The chain recombines TRBV15 with TRBJ1-4; D gene unclear. V lost 0 bases and J lost 0, with 8 bases in between. Germline V gene data show CDR1 as LNHNV and CDR2 as YYDKDF (reference sequence). This CDR3 has 16 amino acids. This CDR3 is CATSRDWGATNEKLFF. The CDR3 nucleotides are TGTGCCACCAGCAGAGATTGGGGAGCAACTAATGAAAAACTGTTTTTT. Full variable domain (rest looked up from reference TRBV15 and TRBJ1-4): DAMVIQNPRYQVTQFGKPVTLSCSQTLNHNVMYWYQQKSSQAPKLLFHYYDKDFNNEADTPDNFQSRRPNTSFCFLDIRSPGLGDTAMYLCATSRDWGATNEKLFFGSGTQLSVL.

The chain couples TRBV6-6 to TRBJ2-2; tentative D call: TRBD1 (6 bases). CDR1 is MNHNY, CDR2 SVGAGI, per germline (reference sequence). The CDR3 covers 16 residues. The V gene lost 2 bases and the J gene lost 7 bases, with 17 bases spanning the gap. The CDR3 DNA is TGTGCCAGCAGTTACCGGGGACAAGTTAAGGGCGGGGAGCTGTTTTTT. This gives the protein CASSYRGQVKGGELFF.

The rearrangement uses TRBV18 and TRBJ2-7; D is unresolved. Germline assignment: CDR1 KGHSH and CDR2 LQKENI. The V and J ends lost 4 bases and 5 bases respectively, with 18 bases between them. This CDR3 comprises 15 residues. CDR3 region: CASSRLGILNHEQYF. The CDR3 DNA reads TGTGCCAGCTCACGTCTAGGCATTTTGAACCACGAGCAGTACTTC.

V is TRBV7-6 and J is TRBJ2-5, with D possibly TRBD2 on 6 matching bases. The CDR3 totals 17 residues. The V gene lost 5 bases and the J gene lost 2 bases, with 21 bases spanning the gap. Germline V lookup: CDR1 SGHVS, CDR2 FNYEAQ. CDR3 bases: TGTGCCAGCAGCACCTTTCTCGCTAGGGGAGGTCAAGAGACCCAGTACTTC. Amino acids: CASSTFLARGGQETQYF.

This clone occurred a few times. The chain recombines TRBV15 with TRBJ2-7; 9 bases are shared with TRBD2. There are 15 residues in the CDR3. The V segment lost 4 bases and the J segment 5 bases; nucleotides outside the gene matches: 9. Germline CDR1 reads LNHNV; CDR2 reads YYDKDF (reference sequence). The CDR3 DNA sequence: TGTGCCACCAGCACTGGCCGCGGGGGGGAACACGAGCAGTACTTC. It yields the protein CATSTGRGGEHEQYF.

This clone was picked up many times. This chain joins TRBV4-3 and TRBJ2-2; the D gene is possibly TRBD1 (5 bases). Germline loops: CDR1 LGHNA, CDR2 YSLEER. With 0 bases removed from V and 6 bases from J, the gap between germline ends came to 5 bases. The CDR3 extends over 13 amino acids. CDR3 coding DNA: TGCGCCAGCAGCCAAGAACAGGCCGGGGAGCTGTTTTTT. Protein product: CASSQEQAGELFF.

This clone was detected only a few times. The V call is TRBV28, the J call TRBJ2-3; 7 bases are shared with TRBD1. This CDR3 is 16 amino acids long. The V gene end was trimmed by 6 bases and the J gene end by 1 base; junction bases not matched to a gene: 10. Germline V gene lookup returns CDR1 MDHEN and CDR2 SYDVKM. The CDR3 spells CASRPGTARGTDTQYF. The CDR3 coding sequence is TGTGCCAGCAGGCCAGGGACAGCACGAGGCACAGATACGCAGTATTTT.

This clone was observed a handful of times. This chain connects TRBV19 to TRBJ1-2; TRBD1 matches 10 bases. CDR1 and CDR2 (germline): LNHDA, SQIVND (reference sequence). Losses at the gene ends were 5 bases for V and 6 bases for J; bases not matched to a gene: 6. This CDR3 has 14 amino acids. CDR3 sequence: CASSPRDRGHGYTF. The DNA for the CDR3 is TGTGCCAGTAGTCCCCGGGACAGGGGCCATGGCTACACCTTC.

This clone was detected only a few times. The chain employs TRBV5-1 and TRBJ2-5; 7 bases fit TRBD2. The junction had 3 bases not matched to a gene; V was cut back by 3 bases and J by 1 base. The CDR3 runs to 14 residues. CDR1 is SGHRS and CDR2 is YFSETQ in the germline V gene. CDR3 coding DNA: TGCGCCAGCAGCTCCGCTAGCGGCCAAGAGACCCAGTACTTC. Translation gives CASSSASGQETQYF.

This sequence joins TRBV30 and TRBJ2-7; possible D gene TRBD2, 5 bases. Trimming stripped 4 bases from V and 3 bases from J, with 10 bases between. Germline V lookup: CDR1 GTSNPN, CDR2 SVGIG (reference sequence). This CDR3 is 12 amino acids long. CDR3 in amino acids: CAWISRGYEQYF. The CDR3, as DNA: TGTGCCTGGATCTCACGGGGCTACGAGCAGTACTTC.

This chain joins TRBV19 and TRBJ2-7, with TRBD2 as a possible D gene (6 bases). Germline CDR1 and CDR2: LNHDA and SQIVND (reference sequence). V was clipped by 1 base and J by 4 bases, with 11 bases between them. The CDR3 extends over 14 amino acids. The CDR3 here is CASSIGGRGYEQYF. CDR3 DNA: TGTGCCAGTAGTATAGGTGGCCGGGGGTACGAGCAGTACTTC.

The chain employs TRBV5-1 and TRBJ2-1; possible D gene TRBD1, 5 bases. From germline, CDR1 is SGHRS and CDR2 YFSETQ. The CDR3 is made up of 16 amino acids. V was clipped by 0 bases and J by 2 bases, with 12 bases between them. As DNA, the CDR3 is TGCGCCAGCAGCTTGGCCGTTGGGGCCACCTACAATGAGCAGTTCTTC. Encoded protein: CASSLAVGATYNEQFF.

The gene calls are TRBV4-1 and TRBJ2-5, with D possibly matching TRBD2 (6 bases). Germline CDR1 is MGHRA and CDR2 is YSYEKL. The germline V and J ends were trimmed by 1 base and 4 bases, with 13 bases remaining between them. The CDR3 sequence is 15 residues long. CDR3 residues: CASSQVAVSRETQYF. CDR3 sequence (DNA): TGCGCCAGCAGCCAAGTAGCGGTTTCTCGAGAGACCCAGTACTTC.

V and J are TRBV5-1 and TRBJ2-7; weak D call: TRBD1 (6 bases). V was clipped by 4 bases and J by 1 base, with 12 bases between them. CDR3 length: 14 residues. Per germline, CDR1 SGHRS and CDR2 YFSETQ. The CDR3: CASSLGQPSYEQYF. The CDR3 DNA reads TGCGCCAGCAGCCTTGGACAGCCGTCCTACGAGCAGTACTTC.

V usage is TRBV18 and J usage is TRBJ2-3, with 10 bases lining up with TRBD1. Trimming removed 5 bases from V and 4 bases from J; junction bases left unmatched: 3. The CDR3 has 14 amino acids. In germline, CDR1 is KGHSH, CDR2 LQKENI. CDR3 in amino acids: CASSYDRGPDTQYF. In DNA form, the CDR3 reads TGTGCCAGCTCATACGACAGGGGGCCAGATACGCAGTATTTT.

This clone was counted only a few times. The rearrangement joins TRBV30 to TRBJ2-2; a weak D match, TRBD1 (5 bases). The germline CDR1 and CDR2 sequences are GTSNPN and SVGIG (reference sequence). The CDR3 has 11 amino acids. V was shortened by 5 bases and J by 8 bases, with 9 bases between the two germline ends. The CDR3, as DNA: TGTGCCTGGTTGCAGGGTGGGGAGCTGTTTTTT. Amino acid sequence: CAWLQGGELFF.

A few counts support this clone. The chain couples TRBV11-1 to TRBJ2-7; TRBD1 agrees at 7 bases. The germline gives CDR1 SGHAT, CDR2 FQDESV (reference sequence). The CDR3 loop spans 16 amino acids. V shed 2 bases, J shed 3 bases, and the junction held 10 bases outside the gene matches. CDR3 residues: CASSLLTGSGLYEQYF. The CDR3 DNA follows: TGTGCCAGCAGCTTATTGACAGGGTCTGGACTCTACGAGCAGTACTTC.